The sequence of this TCR beta chain was determined in a study of T cells expressing NK-cell markers. From its re-call of the 5' RACE reads, TCRdb lists each CDR3 protein once, without DNA. This sample lists about 400,000 distinct CDR3 sequences; its ten largest clones have about 10%. The study, taken as a whole, reports: Certain NKG2C+ T cell clones were expanded, and their HCMV specificity remained unclear. Researchers report these clonotypes also headed the CD3+CD56-NKG2C+ fraction in four donors.

Concerning this clonotype: The antigen is unknown.

The CDR3 sequence is 17 residues long. Germline values: CDR1 SGHVS, CDR2 FQNEAQ. This chain links TRBV7-8 with TRBJ2-2; TCRdb's assignment of TRBD1 cannot be checked, as there is no DNA. This clonotype originated in a woman aged 50 to 60 in good health. Sequencing was performed on blood T cells: a sorted CD56 or NKG2C T cell subset, CD4+ or CD8+ T cells, or bulk PBMC T cells (not recorded which). The CDR3: CASSLFPPGLNTGELFF.